Below are 15 T cell receptor beta chains sequenced from a single sample in a study of OX40 agonist ivuxolimab in advanced cancers. The assay was immunoSEQ multiplex PCR, and TCRdb's table has in-frame clones only and misses some. The repertoire holds 71,000 or so clones, with about 93% as singletons. The source material was CD4+ or CD8+ T cells sorted from blood, sampled in a trial of the OX40 agonist ivuxolimab. All receptors come from an adult with an advanced solid tumor such as melanoma, head and neck, liver or kidney cancer.

The chain combines TRBV5-1 with TRBJ1-6; D might be TRBD1 (6 bases). Trimming took off 0 bases at V and 7 bases at J, with 8 bases between the two ends. The CDR3 consists of 14 residues. Germline assignment: CDR1 SGHRS and CDR2 YFSETQ. Written as DNA, the CDR3 is TGCGCCAGCAGCTTGGTACAGGGAAATTCACCCCTCCACTTT. Translating it yields CASSLVQGNSPLHF.

V is TRBV27 and J is TRBJ2-7, with 10 bases matching TRBD1. V was pared by 6 bases and J by 5 bases, with 7 bases of the junction left unmatched. Germline V gives CDR1 MNHEY, CDR2 SMNVEV (reference sequence). CDR3 size: 14 residues. In nucleotides, the CDR3 is TGTGCCAGCAGGCCGGGACAGGGGTTTAACGAGCAGTACTTC. Its translation is CASRPGQGFNEQYF.

There are a few counts of this clone. The V call is TRBV30, the J call TRBJ2-1, with TRBD2 matching over 10 bases. Per the germline V gene, CDR1 is GTSNPN and CDR2 is SVGIG (reference sequence). With V trimmed by 3 bases and J by 4 bases, 0 bases remained unmatched. CDR3 length: 13 amino acids. The CDR3 DNA sequence: TGTGCCTGGAGGACTAGCGGGTACAATGAGCAGTTCTTC. Protein product: CAWRTSGYNEQFF.

The chain recombines TRBV5-6 with TRBJ2-2, with unresolved D. Germline lookup yields CDR1 SGHDT and CDR2 YYEEEE. This CDR3 spans 14 amino acids. The ends were cut back, 0 bases at V and 7 bases at J, with 10 bases in the middle. The CDR3 DNA reads as TGTGCCAGCAGCTTGGCCCCAGTAGGCGGGGAGCTGTTTTTT. Protein: CASSLAPVGGELFF.

This clone was counted a single time. V usage is TRBV19 and J usage is TRBJ1-5; TRBD1 might be the D (5 bases). Trimming took 3 bases from V and 3 from J, leaving 12 bases between them. This CDR3 has 15 amino acids. Germline values: CDR1 LNHDA, CDR2 SQIVND (reference sequence). CDR3 loop: CASSISGTANQPQHF. In DNA form, the CDR3 reads TGTGCCAGTAGTATTTCCGGGACGGCCAATCAGCCCCAGCATTTT.

The chain joins TRBV19 to TRBJ2-1; TRBD2 matches 10 bases. This CDR3 is 13 amino acids long. CDR1 is LNHDA, CDR2 SQIVND, per germline (reference sequence). Germline trimming cut 6 bases from V and 6 bases from J; bases unmatched to any gene: 2. The CDR3 DNA sequence: TGTGCCAGTAGGAGACTAGCGGGCAATGAGCAGTTCTTC. Translating gives CASRRLAGNEQFF.

The chain is built from TRBV25-1 and TRBJ2-3; TRBD2 agrees at 11 bases. Per germline, CDR1 MGHDK and CDR2 SYGVNS. V dropped 4 bases and J dropped 5; count of bases not matched to a gene: 5. There are 15 residues in the CDR3. The CDR3 coding sequence is TGTGCCAGCAGTGTAGCGGGGGGGGCAGGAGATACGCAGTATTTT. This encodes CASSVAGGAGDTQYF.

In this sample, this clone turned up a few times. The rearrangement joins TRBV5-1 to TRBJ1-1; the D is unclear. Germline V gene lookup returns CDR1 SGHRS and CDR2 YFSETQ. Trimming left V 0 bases short and J 2 bases short, with 5 bases between. This CDR3 region has 13 residues. The CDR3 region is CASSLGLNTEAFF. The DNA for the CDR3 is TGCGCCAGCAGCTTGGGCCTTAACACTGAAGCTTTCTTT.

The rearrangement links TRBV19 to TRBJ2-7; possible D gene TRBD1, 5 bases. Germline-derived CDR1 and CDR2 are LNHDA and SQIVND (reference sequence). V was trimmed by 1 base and J by 4 bases, leaving 14 bases between them. The CDR3 is 15 amino acids. The CDR3 nucleotides read TGTGCCAGTAGTATAGCCCTCGCGACAGTTTACGAGCAGTACTTC. It codes for CASSIALATVYEQYF.

J is TRBJ1-2 and V is TRBV5-1, with a tentative D call TRBD1 (6 bases). Trimming took 0 bases from V and 7 from J, leaving 22 bases between them. Germline V gene lookup returns CDR1 SGHRS and CDR2 YFSETQ. The CDR3 contains 17 residues. In DNA, the CDR3 is TGCGCCAGCAGCTTGGATATTCGTGACGGGGGCGGACTTGGCTACACCTTC. Translating gives CASSLDIRDGGGLGYTF.

The chain carries TRBV27 and TRBJ2-1; D gene uncertain. Trimming took off 2 bases at V and 7 bases at J, with 15 bases between the two ends. The CDR3 extends over 15 amino acids. CDR1 is MNHEY, CDR2 SMNVEV, per germline (reference sequence). The CDR3 here is CASSLGASSLNEQFF. The DNA of the CDR3 is TGTGCCAGCAGTTTAGGTGCCAGCTCGCTTAATGAGCAGTTCTTC.

Within the sample, this clone is medium-sized. The chain employs TRBV5-1 and TRBJ1-1; tentative D call: TRBD1 (5 bases). The CDR3 is 13 amino acids. V was pared by 5 bases and J by 5 bases, with 13 bases between. Germline V gene sequence: CDR1 SGHRS, CDR2 YFSETQ. The CDR3 loop reads CASRGGARTEAFF. The CDR3 coding sequence is TGCGCCAGCAGGGGAGGGGCGAGGACTGAAGCTTTCTTT.

The rearrangement uses TRBV29-1 and TRBJ1-1; D perhaps matches TRBD1 (5 bases). This CDR3 is 11 amino acids long. Germline V gene sequence: CDR1 SQVTM, CDR2 ANQGSEA. V was trimmed by 5 bases and J by 10 bases, leaving 14 bases between them. The CDR3 sequence: CSVYSLGGAFF. The CDR3 DNA follows: TGCAGCGTTTACTCGTTGGGGGGAGCTTTCTTT.

This chain joins TRBV27 and TRBJ1-5; the D is unclear. The CDR3 has 13 amino acids. CDR1 is MNHEY and CDR2 is SMNVEV in the germline V gene (reference sequence). Trimming left V 3 bases short and J 3 bases short, with 6 bases between. CDR3 residues: CASSFGNNQPQHF. The CDR3 nucleotides read TGTGCCAGCAGTTTTGGAAACAATCAGCCCCAGCATTTT.

This chain uses TRBV5-5 with TRBJ1-1; no firm D call. Trimming cost V 4 bases and J 2 bases, with 9 bases left between them. The CDR3 is 13 amino acids. CDR1 is SGHKS and CDR2 is YYEKEE in the germline V gene (reference sequence). CDR3 protein: CASSIGSNTEAFF. The CDR3 nucleotides are TGTGCCAGCAGCATCGGGAGTAACACTGAAGCTTTCTTT.